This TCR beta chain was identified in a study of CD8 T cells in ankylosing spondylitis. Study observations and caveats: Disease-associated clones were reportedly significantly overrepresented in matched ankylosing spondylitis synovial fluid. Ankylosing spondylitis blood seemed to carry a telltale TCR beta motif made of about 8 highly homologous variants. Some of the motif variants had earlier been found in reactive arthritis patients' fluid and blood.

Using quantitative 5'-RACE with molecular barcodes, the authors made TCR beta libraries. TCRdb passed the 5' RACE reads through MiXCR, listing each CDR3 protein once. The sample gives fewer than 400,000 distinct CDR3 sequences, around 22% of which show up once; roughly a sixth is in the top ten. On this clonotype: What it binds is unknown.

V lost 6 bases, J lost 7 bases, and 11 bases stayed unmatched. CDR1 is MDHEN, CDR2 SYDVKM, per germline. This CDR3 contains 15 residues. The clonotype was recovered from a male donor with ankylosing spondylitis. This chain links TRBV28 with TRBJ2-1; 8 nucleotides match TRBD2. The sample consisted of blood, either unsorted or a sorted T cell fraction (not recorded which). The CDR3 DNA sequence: TGTGCCAGCAGCATTTTGAGCGGGAGAGAGAATGAGCAGTTCTTC. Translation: CASSILSGRENEQFF.